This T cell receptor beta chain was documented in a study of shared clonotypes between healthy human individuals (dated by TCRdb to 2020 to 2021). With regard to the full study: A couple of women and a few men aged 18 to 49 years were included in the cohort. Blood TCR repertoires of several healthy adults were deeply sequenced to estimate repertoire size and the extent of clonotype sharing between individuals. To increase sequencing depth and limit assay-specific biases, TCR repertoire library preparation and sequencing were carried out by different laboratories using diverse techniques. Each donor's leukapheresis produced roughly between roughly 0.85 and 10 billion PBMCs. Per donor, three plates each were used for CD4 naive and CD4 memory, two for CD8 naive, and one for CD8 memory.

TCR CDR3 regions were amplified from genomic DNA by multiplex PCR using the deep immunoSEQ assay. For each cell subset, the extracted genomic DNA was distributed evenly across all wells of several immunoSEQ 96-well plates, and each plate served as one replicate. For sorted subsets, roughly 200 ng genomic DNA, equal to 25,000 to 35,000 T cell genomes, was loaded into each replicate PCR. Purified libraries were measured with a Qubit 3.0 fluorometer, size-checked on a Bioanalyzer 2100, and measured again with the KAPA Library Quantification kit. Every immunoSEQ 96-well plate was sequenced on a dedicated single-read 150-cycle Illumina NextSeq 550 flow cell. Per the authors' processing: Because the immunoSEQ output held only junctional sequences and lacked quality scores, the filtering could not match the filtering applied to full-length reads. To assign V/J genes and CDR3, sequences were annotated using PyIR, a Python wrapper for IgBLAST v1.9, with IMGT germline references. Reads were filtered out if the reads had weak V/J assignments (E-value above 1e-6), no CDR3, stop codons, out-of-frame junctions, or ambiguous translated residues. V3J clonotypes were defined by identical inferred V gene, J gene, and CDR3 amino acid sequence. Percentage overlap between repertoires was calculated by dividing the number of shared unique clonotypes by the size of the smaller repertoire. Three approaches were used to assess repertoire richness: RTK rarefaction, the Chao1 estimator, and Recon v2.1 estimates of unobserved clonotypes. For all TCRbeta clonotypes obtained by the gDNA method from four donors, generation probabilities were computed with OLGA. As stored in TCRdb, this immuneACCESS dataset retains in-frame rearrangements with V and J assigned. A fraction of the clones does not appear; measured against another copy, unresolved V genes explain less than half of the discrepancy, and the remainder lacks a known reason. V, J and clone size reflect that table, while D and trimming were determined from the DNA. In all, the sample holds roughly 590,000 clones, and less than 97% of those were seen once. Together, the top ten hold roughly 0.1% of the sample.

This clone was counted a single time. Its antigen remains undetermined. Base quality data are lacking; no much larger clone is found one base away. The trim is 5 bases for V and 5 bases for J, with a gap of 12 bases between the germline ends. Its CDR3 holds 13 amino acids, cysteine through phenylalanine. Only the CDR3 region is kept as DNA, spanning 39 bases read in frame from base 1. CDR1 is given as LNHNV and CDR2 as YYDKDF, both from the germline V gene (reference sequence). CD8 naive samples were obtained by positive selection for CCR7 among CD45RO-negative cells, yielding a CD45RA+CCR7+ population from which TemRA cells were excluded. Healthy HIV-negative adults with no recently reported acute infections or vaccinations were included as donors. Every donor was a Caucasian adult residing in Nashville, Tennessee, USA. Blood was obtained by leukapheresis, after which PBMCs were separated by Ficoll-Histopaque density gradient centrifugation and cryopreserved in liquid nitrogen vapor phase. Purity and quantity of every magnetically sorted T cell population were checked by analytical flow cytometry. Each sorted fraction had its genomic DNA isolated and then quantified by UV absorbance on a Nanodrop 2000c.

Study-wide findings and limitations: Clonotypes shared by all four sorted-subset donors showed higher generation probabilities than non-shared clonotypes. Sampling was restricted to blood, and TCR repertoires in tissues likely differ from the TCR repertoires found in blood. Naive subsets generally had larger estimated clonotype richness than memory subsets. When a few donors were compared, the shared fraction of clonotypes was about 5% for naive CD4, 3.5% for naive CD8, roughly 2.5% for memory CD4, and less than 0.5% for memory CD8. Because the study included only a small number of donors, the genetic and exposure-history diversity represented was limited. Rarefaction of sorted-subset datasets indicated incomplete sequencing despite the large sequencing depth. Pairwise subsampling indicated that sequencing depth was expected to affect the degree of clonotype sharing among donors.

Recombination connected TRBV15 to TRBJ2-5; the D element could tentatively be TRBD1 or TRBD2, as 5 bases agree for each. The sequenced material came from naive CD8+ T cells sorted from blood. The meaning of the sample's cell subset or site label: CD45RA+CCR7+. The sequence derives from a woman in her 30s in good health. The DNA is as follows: TGTGCCACCAGCGGGGGACCAGGGGAGACCCAGTACTTC. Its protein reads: CATSGGPGETQYF.